The sequence of this T cell receptor (beta chain) was determined in a study of vaccination and CD4 T cells after COVID-19. At the level of the study: Two doses of either BNT162b2 or mRNA-1273 vaccine went to participants. The peptides that stimulated the cells were overlapping spike peptides from SARS-CoV-2, HCoV-NL63, HCoV-OC43 and HCoV-229E. Cultures acting as controls obtained a CEFX pool, an HIV-1 Nef pool, or no peptide.

The CDR3 totals 15 residues. Trimming took 4 bases from V and 4 from J, leaving 14 bases between them. Per germline, CDR1 SGHVS and CDR2 FNYEAQ. With respect to this clonotype: Its target is unknown.

Researchers used the Oncomine TCR Beta short-read assay to sequence DNA from cultured CD4+ T cells. TCRdb itself ran the PCR reads through MiXCR, one entry per CDR3 protein. The sample shows approximately 10,000 distinct CDR3 sequences, 76% of them seen only once. Treatment defined: approximately nine-day PBMC culture with coronavirus spike peptide pools or control peptides (ViraFEST assay). The sequence came from a human donor who had recovered from COVID-19. V gene TRBV7-6 combines with J gene TRBJ2-1, with D perhaps matching TRBD2 (7 bases). The sequenced material came from CD4+ T cells from blood, cultured in vitro. The DNA for the CDR3 is TGTGCCAGCAGCTCCACCGGGGGGCTATACAATGAGCAGTTCTTC. Translation gives CASSSTGGLYNEQFF. The whole variable domain, remainder taken from reference TRBV7-6 and TRBJ2-1, is GAGVSQSPRYKVTKRGQDVALRCDPISGHVSLYWYRQALGQGPEFLTYFNYEAQQDKSGLPNDRFSAERPEGSISTLTIQRTEQRDSAMYRCASSSTGGLYNEQFFGPGTRLTVL.